Reported below is one TCR beta chain. This clonotype was seen at least ten times. Its antigen remains unidentified. The sample holds no much larger clone one base away, and base qualities are not on file. There are 12 amino acids in the CDR3, from cysteine to phenylalanine inclusive. CDR3 DNA is the only sequence kept; it has 36 bases, read in frame from the first base. Ends trimmed: V by 8 bases, J by 3 bases; bases unmatched to a gene: 4. For CDR1 and CDR2, the germline V gene lists MNHEY and SVGEGT. The sequencing machine was an Illumina HiSeq 2000. Multiplex PCR amplification was used to generate the TCR beta chain libraries. High-throughput sequencing was used to analyze the amplified TCR beta chain products. TCRdb's own reprocessing of the public reads used fastp at Q25 and MiXCR and kept productive beta chains. Each entry merges the rows of one CDR3 protein and shows their most common DNA and genes. Counted in this sample were tens of thousands of distinct CDR3 sequences; under 45% of them appeared once. 10% to 13% of the sample is in the top ten clones.

The sample comes from a study of breast tumors, draining lymph nodes, adjacent tissues (TCRdb year 2016). Concerning the study at large: TCR beta repertoires were compared across tumor, adjacent nontumor tissue and axillary lymph nodes obtained from breast cancer patients. The study aimed to assess the relationships and possible T-cell exchange between tumor, surrounding tissue and draining lymph node repertoires in human breast cancer. Overall results and qualifications from the work: In luminal-like breast cancer, tumor and nontumor tissue repertoires resembled each other significantly more than in basal-like breast cancer. The data were considered consistent with the idea that most tumor T cells come from the lymph node and then expand in tumor tissue. The study presented the conclusion that tumor T cells originate in lymph nodes as consistent with a hypothesis, not as something directly demonstrated. Tumor T-cell repertoires showed less diversity than lymph node repertoires and more diversity than nontumor tissue repertoires, and tumor T-cell repertoires showed preferential V and J gene usage.

The sequence was obtained from a female donor with breast cancer. Some clones in this sample may be carry-over from other donors' samples. The specimen sequenced was breast tumor tissue. The chain employs TRBV6-2 or TRBV6-3 and TRBJ2-7, and 7 bases in between align with TRBD1. The bases read TGTGCCAGCTCGCAGGGGGTCTACGAGCAGTACTTC. It translates as CASSQGVYEQYF.